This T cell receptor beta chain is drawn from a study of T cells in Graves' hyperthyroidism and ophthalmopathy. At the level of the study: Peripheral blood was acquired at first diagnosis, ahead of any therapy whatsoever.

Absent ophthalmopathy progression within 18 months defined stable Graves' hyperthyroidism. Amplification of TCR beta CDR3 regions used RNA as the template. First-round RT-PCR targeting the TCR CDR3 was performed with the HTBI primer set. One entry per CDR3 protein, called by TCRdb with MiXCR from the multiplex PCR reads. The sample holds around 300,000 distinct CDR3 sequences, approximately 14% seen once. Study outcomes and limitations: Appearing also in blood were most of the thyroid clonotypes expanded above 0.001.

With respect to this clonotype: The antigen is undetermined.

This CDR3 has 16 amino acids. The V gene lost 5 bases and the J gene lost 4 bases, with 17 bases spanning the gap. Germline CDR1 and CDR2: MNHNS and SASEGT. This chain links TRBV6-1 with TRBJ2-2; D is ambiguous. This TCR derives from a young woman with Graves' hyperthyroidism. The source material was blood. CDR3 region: CASSYSPSFSTGELFF. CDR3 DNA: TGTGCCAGCAGTTATAGCCCAAGCTTCTCCACCGGGGAGCTGTTTTTT.